The 17 T cell receptor beta chains reported below all come from one sample, sequenced in a study of shared clonotypes between healthy human individuals. Here immunoSEQ multiplex PCR was the method, and the copy in TCRdb shows in-frame clones only, minus some. The repertoire holds roughly 480,000 clones, with around 80% as singletons. The sequencing input was PBMCs. These receptors came from a woman aged 35 to 49 in good health. Some clones in this sample may be carry-over from other donors' samples.

The V call is TRBV30, the J call TRBJ2-2; D ambiguous. Trimming took 0 bases from V and 8 from J, leaving 7 bases between them. Germline lookup yields CDR1 GTSNPN and CDR2 SVGIG (reference sequence). The CDR3 is 12 amino acids. This chain's CDR3 is CAWSVQAGELFF. Written as DNA, the CDR3 is TGTGCCTGGAGTGTCCAGGCTGGGGAGCTGTTTTTT.

CDR3 region: CASSKGFWVPEYMGGTF. For the CDR3, the DNA is TGTGCCAGCAGTAAGGGCTTCTGGGTCCCTGAGTATATGGGAGGCACCTTC. V is TRBV28 and J is TRBJ1-2, with no clear D. V lost 5 bases to trimming and J lost 13 bases, with 32 bases between them. The CDR3 sequence is 17 residues long. The germline V gene has CDR1 MDHEN and CDR2 SYDVKM.

J is TRBJ2-1 and V is TRBV7-9; 11 positions agree with TRBD2. Germline V gene lookup returns CDR1 SEHNR and CDR2 FQNEAQ (reference sequence). This CDR3 has 18 amino acids. J lost 5 bases, V lost 3 bases, and 12 bases had no gene match. CDR3 coding DNA: TGTGCCAGCAGCTTGGGAGGGGTAGCGGGAGGGCCCCACAATGAGCAGTTCTTC. It yields the protein CASSLGGVAGGPHNEQFF.

The gene calls are TRBV2 and TRBJ2-5; 14 bases fit TRBD2. Germline CDR1 reads SNHLY; CDR2 reads FYNNEI. This CDR3 region has 18 residues. V shed 3 bases, J shed 1 base, and the junction held 7 bases outside the gene matches. In nucleotides, the CDR3 is TGTGCCAGCAGTGAGGGACTAGCGGGAGTTTGGGGCCAAGAGACCCAGTACTTC. Amino acids: CASSEGLAGVWGQETQYF.

The V and J genes are TRBV9 and TRBJ1-2; D is undetermined. The CDR3 totals 14 residues. Germline CDR1 reads SGDLS; CDR2 reads YYNGEE. V was cut by 0 bases and J by 2 bases, with 8 bases left in between. CDR3 residues: CASSVAVKNYGYTF. The CDR3 nucleotides read TGTGCCAGCAGCGTAGCCGTAAAGAACTATGGCTACACCTTC.

The genes are TRBV4-2 and TRBJ2-5; unclear D gene. Germline lookup yields CDR1 LGHNA and CDR2 YNFKEQ. The CDR3 length is 12 residues. Trimming shortened V by 5 bases and J by 5 bases, and 9 bases separated the two germline ends. The CDR3 region has the DNA TGTGCCAGCAGCTCCGACTGGGAGACCCAGTACTTC. Translation gives CASSSDWETQYF.

V usage is TRBV5-1 and J usage is TRBJ1-1; D ambiguous. There are 15 residues in the CDR3. Deletions cut 4 bases from V and 1 base from J, with 14 bases between. Germline lookup yields CDR1 SGHRS and CDR2 YFSETQ. The chain's CDR3 is CASSRSGTGNTEAFF. The CDR3 coding sequence is TGCGCCAGCAGCCGAAGTGGTACCGGGAACACTGAAGCTTTCTTT.

J is TRBJ2-1 and V is TRBV7-8; maybe TRBD2 (6 bases). The germline V gene encodes CDR1 SGHVS and CDR2 FQNEAQ. The CDR3 is 13 residues long. Trimming pared 4 bases from V and 5 bases from J, leaving 9 bases between. In DNA form, the CDR3 reads TGTGCCAGCAGCTCGGGACTGCACAATGAGCAGTTCTTC. This translates into CASSSGLHNEQFF. Drawing the rest from reference TRBV7-8 and TRBJ2-1, the complete variable domain is GAGVSQSPRYKVAKRGQDVALRCDPISGHVSLFWYQQALGQGPEFLTYFQNEAQLDKSGLPSDRFFAERPEGSVSTLKIQRTQQEDSAVYLCASSSGLHNEQFFGPGTRLTVL.

This clone was counted between two and nine times. This chain uses TRBV2 with TRBJ2-2; no clear D gene. V lost 3 bases and J 6 bases, leaving 8 bases between the germline ends. Per the germline V gene, CDR1 is SNHLY and CDR2 is FYNNEI. The CDR3 is made up of 13 amino acids. The CDR3 region has the DNA TGTGCCAGCAGTGAGTCGGCATCCGGGGAGCTGTTTTTT. Translating gives CASSESASGELFF. Drawing the rest from reference TRBV2 and TRBJ2-2, the complete variable domain is EPEVTQTPSHQVTQMGQEVILRCVPISNHLYFYWYRQILGQKVEFLVSFYNNEISEKSEIFDDQFSVERPDGSNFTLKIRSTKLEDSAMYFCASSESASGELFFGEGSRLTVL.

This rearrangement joins TRBV7-6 to TRBJ2-2; 8 bases match TRBD1. The CDR3 loop spans 15 amino acids. Looked up from germline, CDR1 is SGHVS and CDR2 is FNYEAQ. V gave up 5 bases and J gave up 2 bases; unmatched junction bases: 4. The CDR3 DNA is TGTGCCAGCAGCCCCACAGGGGGTAACACCGGGGAGCTGTTTTTT. Translation gives CASSPTGGNTGELFF. The full variable domain, its missing parts supplied by reference TRBV7-6 and TRBJ2-2, is GAGVSQSPRYKVTKRGQDVALRCDPISGHVSLYWYRQALGQGPEFLTYFNYEAQQDKSGLPNDRFSAERPEGSISTLTIQRTEQRDSAMYRCASSPTGGNTGELFFGEGSRLTVL.

This chain connects TRBV6-6 to TRBJ1-5; D ambiguous. The CDR3 sequence is 14 residues long. The V gene lost 1 base and the J gene lost 2 bases, with 6 bases spanning the gap. CDR1 and CDR2 from the germline V gene are MNHNY and SVGAGI (reference sequence). CDR3 protein: CASSYYGGNQPQHF. For the CDR3, the DNA is TGTGCCAGCAGTTACTACGGAGGCAATCAGCCCCAGCATTTT.

V gene TRBV5-1 combines with J gene TRBJ1-1; 7 bases fit TRBD1. The V gene's germline CDR1 is SGHRS and CDR2 YFSETQ. This CDR3 comprises 14 residues. The junction had 7 bases not matched to a gene; V was cut back by 7 bases and J by 1 base. For the CDR3, the DNA is TGCGCCAGCTCCATACAGGGGCAGAACACTGAAGCTTTCTTT. This gives the protein CASSIQGQNTEAFF. The full variable domain, completed using reference TRBV5-1 and TRBJ1-1, is KAGVTQTPRYLIKTRGQQVTLSCSPISGHRSVSWYQQTPGQGLQFLFEYFSETQRNKGNFPGRFSGRQFSNSRSEMNVSTLELGDSALYLCASSIQGQNTEAFFGQGTRLTVV.

V and J are TRBV11-2 and TRBJ2-1; possible D gene TRBD2, 5 bases. CDR3 length: 14 amino acids. Per the germline V gene, CDR1 is SGHAT and CDR2 is FQNNGV. V was trimmed by 6 bases and J by 2 bases, leaving 11 bases between them. CDR3 sequence (DNA): TGTGCCAGCAGACTAGTATCCCCCTACAATGAGCAGTTCTTC. The encoded protein is CASRLVSPYNEQFF.

V and J are TRBV6-1 and TRBJ2-7; TRBD1 matches 9 bases. The CDR3 extends over 13 amino acids. Germline trimming cut 10 bases from V and 5 bases from J; bases unmatched to any gene: 9. From germline, CDR1 is MNHNS and CDR2 SASEGT. In DNA form, the CDR3 reads TGTGCCACCGACCGGGACAGGGACAACGAGCAGTACTTC. This translates into CATDRDRDNEQYF.

A remark on this clone: Distinct nucleotide sequences in the sample also encode this CDR3. This chain joins TRBV19 and TRBJ1-2, with D tentatively TRBD1 (6 bases). There are 14 residues in the CDR3. With 6 bases removed from V and 3 bases from J, the gap between germline ends came to 14 bases. Germline lookup yields CDR1 LNHDA and CDR2 SQIVND (reference sequence). The CDR3, as DNA: TGTGCCAGTAGAAGGGGGGGCGCGGACTATGGCTACACCTTC. This codes for CASRRGGADYGYTF.

A few counts support this clone. This chain links TRBV7-3 with TRBJ2-1, with 9 bases lining up with TRBD2. The J segment lost 0 bases and the V segment lost 2 bases, leaving 8 bases of the junction unmatched. Germline-derived CDR1 and CDR2 are SGHTA and FQGTGA. The CDR3 contains 18 residues. The CDR3 loop reads CASSLGWREGLSYNEQFF. The CDR3 DNA reads TGTGCCAGCAGCTTAGGGTGGCGGGAGGGCCTCTCCTACAATGAGCAGTTCTTC.

The rearrangement uses TRBV7-3 and TRBJ2-1; TRBD2 matches at 8 bases. The CDR3 consists of 14 residues. Germline assignment: CDR1 SGHTA and CDR2 FQGTGA. The junction had 11 bases not matched to a gene; V was cut back by 6 bases and J by 10 bases. As DNA, the CDR3 is TGTGCCAGCAGGGACGCGGGAGGTACTTGGGAGCAGTTCTTC. Translation gives CASRDAGGTWEQFF. The entire variable domain, with the rest obtained from reference TRBV7-3 and TRBJ2-1, is as follows: GAGVSQTPSNKVTEKGKYVELRCDPISGHTALYWYRQSLGQGPEFLIYFQGTGAADDSGLPNDRFFAVRPEGSVSTLKIQRTERGDSAVYLCASRDAGGTWEQFFGPGTRLTVL.